The rows below give T cell receptor beta chains drawn from one sample of a study of graft-versus-host responses after intestinal transplantation. Clones were sequenced by immunoSEQ multiplex PCR, and TCRdb holds only the in-frame ones, with some missing. The sample shows around 70,000 clones, more than 70% of them seen only once. These receptors have no identified antigens. Sequencing used unstimulated CD8+ T cells sorted from spleen or lymph node cells, obtained before intestinal transplant. The receptors shown here come from a human donor who received an intestinal transplant. Both conserved end residues are part of each CDR3. The D gene is left open where the match is weak. Rows give clone size only sometimes, using once, few, many, or a class for an expanded clone.

J gene: TRBJ2-7; D gene: -; clone size: -; V gene: TRBV5-6; CDR3 DNA: TGTGCCAGCAGCTTGGGCAGTAACGAGCAGTACTTC; CDR3 protein: CASSLGSNEQYF
J gene: TRBJ1-2; D gene: -; clone size: -; V gene: TRBV30; CDR3 DNA: TGTGCCTGGGCGACAGACTTCTTAAACTATGGCTACACCTTC; CDR3 protein: CAWATDFLNYGYTF
J gene: TRBJ2-7; D gene: TRBD2; clone size: -; V gene: TRBV28; CDR3 DNA: TGTGCCAGCAGGAAGGGACTAGCGGGGATATACGAGCAGTACTTC; CDR3 protein: CASRKGLAGIYEQYF
J gene: TRBJ1-5; D gene: -; clone size: -; V gene: TRBV6-1; CDR3 DNA: TGTGCCAGCAGTGAAGGCCTCCACGGTAGGGGTCAGCCCCAGCATTTT; CDR3 protein: CASSEGLHGRGQPQHF
J gene: TRBJ2-7; D gene: TRBD2; clone size: once; V gene: TRBV19; CDR3 DNA: TGTGCCAGTAGTCCCTACTCTAGCGGCTACGAGCAGTACTTC; CDR3 protein: CASSPYSSGYEQYF
J gene: TRBJ2-7; D gene: TRBD2; clone size: once; V gene: TRBV9; CDR3 DNA: TGTGCCAGCAGCGTAGCGGGGGGTGTCGGGGACTACGAGCAGTACTTC; CDR3 protein: CASSVAGGVGDYEQYF
J gene: TRBJ1-3; D gene: TRBD1; clone size: -; V gene: TRBV4-1; CDR3 DNA: TGCGCCAGCAGCCAAACAGGGGATAGCGGAAACACCATATATTTT; CDR3 protein: CASSQTGDSGNTIYF
J gene: TRBJ1-5; D gene: -; clone size: -; V gene: TRBV19; CDR3 DNA: TGTGCCAGTAGTATGGCGGGCAATCAGCCCCAGCATTTT; CDR3 protein: CASSMAGNQPQHF
J gene: TRBJ1-1; D gene: -; clone size: -; V gene: TRBV7-6; CDR3 DNA: TGTGCCAGCAGCTTAGATCGGGGGGCGAAGAATACTGAAGCTTTCTTT; CDR3 protein: CASSLDRGAKNTEAFF
J gene: TRBJ2-5; D gene: -; clone size: -; V gene: TRBV6-5; CDR3 DNA: TGTGCCAGCGGCCATCAAGAGACCCAGTACTTC; CDR3 protein: CASGHQETQYF
J gene: TRBJ2-7; D gene: -; clone size: -; V gene: TRBV19; CDR3 DNA: TGTGCCAGTAGTATCGGCGGAGCCACCTACGAGCAGTACTTC; CDR3 protein: CASSIGGATYEQYF
J gene: TRBJ2-7; D gene: TRBD1; clone size: -; V gene: TRBV18; CDR3 DNA: TGTGCCAGCTCACCACCGGACAGGGTCTACGAGCAGTACTTC; CDR3 protein: CASSPPDRVYEQYF
J gene: TRBJ2-1; D gene: -; clone size: -; V gene: TRBV27; CDR3 DNA: TGTGCCAGCAGTTTAGTGGTAGCGTCCCGCTCCTACAATGAGCAGTTCTTC; CDR3 protein: CASSLVVASRSYNEQFF
J gene: TRBJ2-3; D gene: -; clone size: -; V gene: TRBV4-1; CDR3 DNA: TGCGCCAGCAGCCAAGAAAGTCTGGGGCCAGCCGAAGATACGCAGTATTTT; CDR3 protein: CASSQESLGPAEDTQYF
J gene: TRBJ1-5; D gene: -; clone size: -; V gene: TRBV7-8; CDR3 DNA: TGTGCCAGCAGCTCCCGACAGGATTTTGGGCAGCCCCAGCATTTT; CDR3 protein: CASSSRQDFGQPQHF
J gene: TRBJ2-2; D gene: -; clone size: once; V gene: TRBV12-1; CDR3 DNA: TGTGCCAGCACCCTCCTCGAAGGGGGCACCGGGGAGCTGTTTTTT; CDR3 protein: CASTLLEGGTGELFF
J gene: TRBJ1-5; D gene: TRBD1; clone size: -; V gene: TRBV6-6; CDR3 DNA: TGTGCCAGCAGTTCGACAGGGACCCCCTCGGGTACGTTGCATTTT; CDR3 protein: CASSSTGTPSGTLHF
J gene: TRBJ2-5; D gene: TRBD1; clone size: -; V gene: TRBV5-1; CDR3 DNA: TGCGCCAGCAGCTTGGCGCAGGGGGCAAAGACCCAGTACTTC; CDR3 protein: CASSLAQGAKTQYF
J gene: TRBJ2-5; D gene: -; clone size: -; V gene: TRBV4-1; CDR3 DNA: TGCGCCAGCAGCCGACTAGTCGAAGAGACCCAGTACTTC; CDR3 protein: CASSRLVEETQYF
J gene: TRBJ2-3; D gene: -; clone size: -; V gene: TRBV27; CDR3 DNA: TGTGCCAGCAACCCCAGTGTGTTGGGGCCCTACACAGATACGCAGTATTTT; CDR3 protein: CASNPSVLGPYTDTQYF